This TCR beta chain was captured in a study of lymphopenia after photon versus proton radiotherapy. Findings of the study overall: Better survival with proton therapy was suggested as possible, not demonstrated. Larger post-nadir TCR diversity loss correlated inversely with survival in deceased patients. Oligoclonal CD8+ Temra expansion after nadir drove photon patients' diversity drop.

Using immunoSEQ multiplex PCR, the repertoire was profiled, and TCRdb retains in-frame clones only, with some absent. The sample lists more than 60,000 clones; approximately 83% were seen once. The CDR3 runs 18 residues. Trimming shortened V by 3 bases and J by 0 bases, and 18 bases separated the two germline ends. Germline loops: CDR1 SNHLY, CDR2 FYNNEI. As regards this clone: No antigen is known for it.

The TCR comes from a man in his forties or fifties with gastric cancer. This chain links TRBV2 with TRBJ1-5; D is possibly TRBD1 (5 bases). Sequenced material: peripheral blood, taken from a patient treated with photon-based radiotherapy. The CDR3 nucleotides read TGTGCCAGCAGTGATCCTTTGGGGCCCCCGTATAGCAATCAGCCCCAGCATTTT. Translation: CASSDPLGPPYSNQPQHF.